These 26 T cell receptor beta chains originate from one sample sequenced in a study of cytomegalovirus exposure and HLA in healthy donors. Vbeta (60) and Jbeta (13) primers were used in the PCR. Method: immunoSEQ multiplex PCR; TCRdb's copy keeps in-frame clones and lacks some. The sample shows more than 85,000 clones, approximately 80% of them seen only once. The material sequenced was PBMCs. These receptors all come from a man aged 30 to 45 in good health and CMV-seropositive.

This sequence joins TRBV18 and TRBJ1-1; D not resolved. The CDR3 runs 13 residues. Trimming pared 4 bases from V and 1 base from J, leaving 7 bases between. The germline V gene encodes CDR1 KGHSH and CDR2 LQKENI. CDR3 nucleotides: TGTGCCAGCTCACAAACAGAGAACACTGAAGCTTTCTTT. Protein product: CASSQTENTEAFF.

The chain uses TRBV13 and TRBJ2-1; 9 nucleotides agree with TRBD1. The CDR3 spans 14 residues. Germline values: CDR1 PRHDT, CDR2 FYEKMQ (reference sequence). The ends lost 3 bases at V and 10 bases at J; junction bases unmatched: 7. This chain's CDR3 is CASSFRDRVDEQFF. As DNA, the CDR3 is TGTGCCAGCAGCTTCAGGGACAGGGTGGACGAGCAGTTCTTC.

This sequence joins TRBV5-8 and TRBJ1-3; TRBD1 aligns across 7 bases. The ends lost 4 bases at V and 3 bases at J; junction bases unmatched: 7. The germline CDR1 and CDR2 sequences are SGHTS and YDEGEE. This CDR3 is 15 amino acids long. The CDR3 region has the DNA TGTGCCAGCAGCAAGTGGACAGGTTATGGAAACACCATATATTTT. It codes for CASSKWTGYGNTIYF.

V gene TRBV12-5 combines with J gene TRBJ1-1; TRBD1 matches 7 bases. This CDR3 has 14 amino acids. Per germline, CDR1 LGHNT and CDR2 FRNRAP. V lost 1 base and J lost 1; bases outside the gene matches: 0. The CDR3 DNA is TGTGCTAGTGGTTTGGGACAGGGGAACACTGAAGCTTTCTTT. It codes for CASGLGQGNTEAFF.

This clone was counted between two and nine times. The chain couples TRBV10-3 to TRBJ1-3; D is undetermined. CDR3 size: 16 residues. Trimming removed 7 bases at V and 0 bases at J, with 16 bases between. The germline V gene has CDR1 ENHRY and CDR2 SYGVKD. CDR3 nucleotides: TGTGCCATCACCGAGGGTCTTACGTCCTCTGGAAACACCATATATTTT. Protein product: CAITEGLTSSGNTIYF.

The chain couples TRBV5-1 to TRBJ2-7; TRBD2 agrees at 10 bases. V was clipped by 4 bases and J by 2 bases; unmatched bases: 6. Germline CDR1 and CDR2: SGHRS and YFSETQ. CDR3 length: 15 residues. The CDR3 sequence is CASSTSGGGTYEQYF. The DNA for the CDR3 is TGCGCCAGCAGCACCAGCGGGGGGGGGACCTACGAGCAGTACTTC.

The chain links TRBV6-1 to TRBJ2-7; 8 positions match TRBD1. The CDR3 loop spans 15 amino acids. The germline V gene encodes CDR1 MNHNS and CDR2 SASEGT. V gave up 2 bases and J gave up 2 bases; unmatched junction bases: 5. The DNA of the CDR3 is TGTGCCAGCAGTGAACTCGGACAGGGACCCTACGAGCAGTACTTC. This gives the protein CASSELGQGPYEQYF.

This clone was counted a few times. The CDR3 DNA follows: TGTGCCAGCAGTCCCCCGTCCAGGGACGAGCAGTACTTC. Translation gives CASSPPSRDEQYF. The J gene is TRBJ2-7, the V gene TRBV6-6; weak D call: TRBD1 (5 bases). V shed 5 bases and J shed 5 bases, with 13 bases lying between them. The CDR3 runs to 13 residues. Germline-derived CDR1 and CDR2 are MNHNY and SVGAGI (reference sequence).

The V and J genes are TRBV18 and TRBJ1-4; 8 bases are a match to TRBD1. The CDR3 is 15 amino acids. The V and J ends lost 0 bases and 8 bases, in that order; junction bases with no gene match: 5. Germline V gene lookup returns CDR1 KGHSH and CDR2 LQKENI. CDR3 nucleotides: TGTGCCAGCTCACCACCGACAGGGGTTGGGGAAAAACTGTTTTTT. Translated: CASSPPTGVGEKLFF.

The genes are TRBV27 and TRBJ1-2; D perhaps matches TRBD1 (5 bases). CDR3 length: 14 amino acids. V was pared by 5 bases and J by 8 bases, with 18 bases between. CDR1 is MNHEY and CDR2 is SMNVEV in the germline V gene (reference sequence). CDR3 sequence (DNA): TGTGCCAGCAGTCGGGACTGGCCCCCCAGCGGCTACACCTTC. This translates into CASSRDWPPSGYTF.

This clone was observed a few times. The V and J genes are TRBV5-1 and TRBJ1-1; weak D call: TRBD1 (5 bases). V was clipped by 4 bases and J by 4 bases, with 14 bases between them. The CDR3 extends over 14 amino acids. CDR1 is SGHRS, CDR2 YFSETQ, per germline. The CDR3 DNA follows: TGCGCCAGCAGCAATCAGGGCTATGGCACTGAAGCTTTCTTT. Translation: CASSNQGYGTEAFF. Combining the CDR3 with reference TRBV5-1 and TRBJ1-1 gives the whole variable domain KAGVTQTPRYLIKTRGQQVTLSCSPISGHRSVSWYQQTPGQGLQFLFEYFSETQRNKGNFPGRFSGRQFSNSRSEMNVSTLELGDSALYLCASSNQGYGTEAFFGQGTRLTVV.

J is TRBJ2-3 and V is TRBV5-1; possible D gene TRBD2, 6 bases. Between the trimmed V and J ends, which lost 0 bases and 3 bases, there was a span of 14 bases. Germline assignment: CDR1 SGHRS and CDR2 YFSETQ. The CDR3 runs 16 residues. The CDR3 DNA reads TGCGCCAGCAGCTTGGTCTTCGGGAGAAGGACAGATACGCAGTATTTT. This gives the protein CASSLVFGRRTDTQYF.

The chain recombines TRBV25-1 with TRBJ2-5, with TRBD2 as a possible D gene (5 bases). The J call is in doubt because the DNA end fits TRBJ2-7 better. The CDR3 contains 13 residues. CDR1 is MGHDK, CDR2 SYGVNS, per germline. CDR3 bases: TGTGCCAGCAGCCTCCTTTCGGGAAACGAGCAGTACTTC. Translation gives CASSLLSGNEQYF.

V usage is TRBV4-1 and J usage is TRBJ2-2; D perhaps matches TRBD2 (5 bases). CDR3 size: 14 residues. Germline V gene data show CDR1 as MGHRA and CDR2 as YSYEKL. V lost 2 bases, J lost 5 bases, and 9 bases lay in between. The CDR3 sequence is CASSQTSWTGELFF. For the CDR3, the DNA is TGCGCCAGCAGCCAAACTAGTTGGACCGGGGAGCTGTTTTTT.

J is TRBJ2-1 and V is TRBV4-1; possibly TRBD1 for D (6 bases). The V gene lost 0 bases and the J gene lost 4 bases, with 16 bases spanning the gap. This CDR3 is built from 17 residues. Germline assignment: CDR1 MGHRA and CDR2 YSYEKL. The CDR3, as DNA: TGCGCCAGCAGCCAAGATCCCTTTCCGGACAGATACAATGAGCAGTTCTTC. Translation gives CASSQDPFPDRYNEQFF.

This clone showed up just a few times. This chain uses TRBV6-6 with TRBJ2-2; D is possibly TRBD2 (5 bases). Deletions cut 5 bases from V and 6 bases from J, with 16 bases between. The germline V gene encodes CDR1 MNHNY and CDR2 SVGAGI (reference sequence). This CDR3 is built from 15 residues. CDR3 sequence: CASSPRARAAGELFF. The DNA of the CDR3 is TGTGCCAGCAGTCCCCGGGCGCGGGCTGCCGGGGAGCTGTTTTTT.

This clone was detected only a few times. The chain is built from TRBV10-2 and TRBJ2-1; 10 positions match TRBD2. From germline, CDR1 is WSHSY and CDR2 SAAADI. The CDR3 length is 16 residues. Trimming cost V 7 bases and J 6 bases; bases outside gene matches: 12. CDR3 coding DNA: TGCGCCAGCACCAAACTGGAGGCTAGCGGGGGCAATGAGCAGTTCTTC. Translating gives CASTKLEASGGNEQFF.

The sample holds one count of this clone. A read error may account for a junction end that differs from germline. The gene calls are TRBV7-9 and TRBJ2-2; D remains ambiguous. This CDR3 has 12 residues. The germline gives CDR1 SEHNR, CDR2 FQNEAQ (reference sequence). CDR3 amino acids: CSSSLPGGELFF. Written as DNA, the CDR3 is TGTTCCAGCAGCTTGCCCGGGGGGGAGCTGTTTTTT.

The J gene is TRBJ2-1, the V gene TRBV4-2; 12 positions match TRBD2. The CDR3 spans 13 residues. The V gene's germline CDR1 is LGHNA and CDR2 YNFKEQ. J gave up 10 bases and V 3 bases, and 1 base lay outside the gene matches. The CDR3 sequence: CASSHGTSGEQFF. The DNA of the CDR3 is TGTGCCAGCAGCCACGGGACTAGCGGGGAGCAGTTCTTC.

The genes are TRBV11-2 and TRBJ2-2, with D possibly matching TRBD2 (6 bases). This CDR3 is built from 13 residues. V was shortened by 10 bases and J by 5 bases, with 14 bases between the two germline ends. Germline V gene data show CDR1 as SGHAT and CDR2 as FQNNGV. The CDR3 loop reads CATLGGGTGELFF. For the CDR3, the DNA is TGTGCCACTCTGGGGGGTGGGACCGGGGAGCTGTTTTTT.

The table lists this clone with many counts. The V call is TRBV14, the J call TRBJ2-5; a possible D gene is TRBD2 (6 bases). Germline V gene sequence: CDR1 SGHDN, CDR2 FVKESK. V was shortened by 1 base and J by 7 bases, with 13 bases between the two germline ends. The CDR3 loop spans 14 amino acids. Written as DNA, the CDR3 is TGTGCCAGCAGCCAAGCGGGGATGGGGGGGACCCAGTACTTC. It encodes CASSQAGMGGTQYF.

The chain combines TRBV5-1 with TRBJ2-2; 9 nucleotides match TRBD2. The ends lost 3 bases at V and 5 bases at J; junction bases unmatched: 5. Germline V gene lookup returns CDR1 SGHRS and CDR2 YFSETQ. The CDR3 is 15 amino acids. The CDR3, as DNA: TGCGCCAGCAGCTCGCATGCGGGGGGGACCGGGGAGCTGTTTTTT. As protein: CASSSHAGGTGELFF.

The chain recombines TRBV14 with TRBJ1-4; 9 bases match TRBD1. Germline V lookup: CDR1 SGHDN, CDR2 FVKESK. After removal of 3 bases from V and 7 bases from J, the junction contained 9 bases not matched to a gene. CDR3 length equals 16 residues. CDR3 loop: CASSQYYRGPFEKLFF. The DNA of the CDR3 is TGTGCCAGCAGCCAGTACTACAGGGGGCCTTTTGAAAAACTGTTTTTT.

The chain links TRBV19 to TRBJ2-1; 9 positions agree with TRBD2. The trim removed 5 bases at V and 1 base at J, leaving 3 bases unmatched. The germline V gene encodes CDR1 LNHDA and CDR2 SQIVND (reference sequence). The CDR3 runs 15 residues. In DNA, the CDR3 is TGTGCCAGTAGTGCGGGACTAGCTTCCTACAATGAGCAGTTCTTC. Its protein is CASSAGLASYNEQFF.

This clone showed up just a few times. This chain's CDR3 is CASSHKGRDPTNEKLFF. The CDR3 nucleotides read TGTGCCAGCAGCCACAAGGGCAGGGATCCAACTAATGAAAAACTGTTTTTT. The V gene is TRBV4-2, the J gene TRBJ1-4, with a weak D call TRBD1 (5 bases). Trimming removed 3 bases at V and 0 bases at J, with 14 bases between. The CDR3 length is 17 residues. Germline CDR1 is LGHNA and CDR2 is YNFKEQ.

This clone has just one count. CDR3 nucleotide sequence: TGTGACCCACAGGGGGCAACCTACGAGCAGTACTTC. Translating gives CDPQGATYEQYF. The rearrangement links TRBV21-1 to TRBJ2-7; TRBD1 reflects the table's D call only, with no check against the DNA. TRBV21-1 corresponds to a pseudogene. The CDR3 extends over 12 amino acids.